Listed below are T cell receptor beta chains from one sample, sequenced in a study of shared clonotypes between healthy human individuals. Produced via immunoSEQ multiplex PCR; TCRdb's table is partial and in-frame only. The data show approximately 740,000 clones, with 85% to 95% seen just once and less than 25% held by the top ten. The sequenced material came from naive CD8+ T cells sorted from blood. These receptors all stem from a man in his thirties or forties in good health. The CDR3 runs from the conserved cysteine through the conserved F or W. The order of the fields is clone size, J gene, D gene, V gene, CDR3 protein, CDR3 DNA. D genes are given only for firm matches. Expanded clones are given a class, and other clones once, few, many or no size at all.

once TRBJ2-2 - TRBV29-1 CSVEFPWGGLGELFF TGCAGCGTTGAGTTTCCTTGGGGCGGGCTAGGGGAGCTGTTTTTT
- TRBJ2-3 - TRBV27 CASSRRLTGTDTQYF TGTGCCAGCAGCCGCAGGCTTACCGGCACAGATACGCAGTATTTT
- TRBJ2-2 TRBD1 TRBV7-2 CASSLKGGGGITGELFF TGTGCCAGCAGCTTAAAAGGGGGCGGAGGTATCACCGGGGAGCTGTTTTTT
- TRBJ2-3 - TRBV29-1 CSVVSGDSDTQYF TGCAGCGTTGTTTCCGGGGATTCAGATACGCAGTATTTT
- TRBJ2-3 - TRBV13 CASSFRGRASTDTQYF TGTGCCAGCAGCTTTCGGGGACGGGCTAGCACAGATACGCAGTATTTT
- TRBJ1-1 - TRBV15 CATSPRGRGMNTEAFF TGTGCCACCAGCCCCAGGGGTCGTGGGATGAACACTGAAGCTTTCTTT
- TRBJ2-3 TRBD1 TRBV2 CASRGGPTGARDTQYF TGTGCCAGCAGGGGGGGCCCGACAGGGGCTAGAGATACGCAGTATTTT
- TRBJ2-7 TRBD1 TRBV29-1 CSVGDRDYEQYF TGCAGCGTTGGAGACAGGGACTACGAGCAGTACTTC
- TRBJ2-5 - TRBV15 CATSRDRTWQETQYF TGTGCCACCAGCAGAGATCGGACGTGGCAAGAGACCCAGTACTTC
- TRBJ2-7 TRBD2 TRBV14 CASAPQREGYEQYF TGTGCCAGCGCCCCTCAGCGGGAGGGGTACGAGCAGTACTTC
- TRBJ2-5 - TRBV29-1 CSVVPMGIETQYF TGCAGCGTTGTTCCCATGGGGATCGAGACCCAGTACTTC
- TRBJ2-3 TRBD2 TRBV4-3 CASSLGTSGRASTDTQYF TGCGCCAGCAGCCTCGGGACTAGCGGGAGGGCTAGCACAGATACGCAGTATTTT
- TRBJ2-1 TRBD2 TRBV9 CASSWGGNNEQFF TGTGCCAGCTCCTGGGGGGGGAACAATGAGCAGTTCTTC
- TRBJ1-5 - TRBV13 CASSVQGSGEPQHF TGTGCCAGCAGCGTACAGGGATCTGGCGAGCCCCAGCATTTT
- TRBJ2-1 TRBD2 TRBV4-1 CASSQATSGEQFF TGCGCCAGCAGCCAAGCGACTAGCGGCGAGCAGTTCTTC
once TRBJ2-7 - TRBV9 CASSVGTGLSYEQYF TGTGCCAGCAGCGTAGGTACGGGGCTCTCCTACGAGCAGTACTTC
- TRBJ2-1 TRBD2 TRBV2 CASRIGAMTSGRDNEQFF TGTGCCAGCAGAATTGGGGCCATGACTAGCGGGAGAGACAATGAGCAGTTCTTC
- TRBJ2-2 - TRBV29-1 CSVVWLANTGELFF TGCAGCGTTGTATGGCTAGCGAACACCGGGGAGCTGTTTTTT
- TRBJ2-7 - TRBV11-2 CASSGLLRGIYEQYF TGTGCCAGCAGCGGCCTTCTACGGGGGATCTACGAGCAGTACTTC
- TRBJ1-1 - TRBV5-4 CASSPGMNTEAFF TGTGCCAGCAGCCCGGGGATGAACACTGAAGCTTTCTTT
- TRBJ1-5 - TRBV6-1 CASSPTGLGQPQHF TGTGCCAGCAGTCCAACGGGGTTGGGTCAGCCCCAGCATTTT
- TRBJ1-2 - TRBV29-1 CSVVAHGGYTF TGCAGCGTTGTAGCTCATGGGGGCTACACCTTC
once TRBJ1-1 TRBD1 TRBV7-9 CASSFPQGAYTEAFF TGTGCCAGCAGCTTCCCCCAGGGGGCTTACACTGAAGCTTTCTTT
- TRBJ2-7 TRBD2 TRBV7-6 CASSLGVGGDEQYF TGTGCCAGCAGCTTAGGGGTCGGGGGGGACGAGCAGTACTTC
- TRBJ2-7 - TRBV15 CATSSGRRYEQYF TGTGCCACCAGCAGCGGCAGGCGCTACGAGCAGTACTTC
- TRBJ1-3 - TRBV7-9 CASRSEEGPPGNTIYF TGTGCCAGCAGATCGGAGGAGGGTCCTCCTGGAAACACCATATATTTT
- TRBJ2-7 - TRBV27 CASSTSGGSYEQYF TGTGCCAGCAGCACTTCGGGTGGCTCCTACGAGCAGTACTTC
- TRBJ2-2 TRBD2 TRBV9 CASSVAPQRGNTGELFF TGTGCCAGCAGCGTAGCCCCGCAGCGGGGTAACACCGGGGAGCTGTTTTTT
once TRBJ2-3 - TRBV9 CASSGRVPDPAADTQYF TGTGCCAGCAGCGGGAGAGTACCGGACCCCGCCGCAGATACGCAGTATTTT
- TRBJ2-7 TRBD2 TRBV13 CASSFQSGTTGTSDWEQYF TGTGCCAGCAGCTTTCAGTCAGGGACAACCGGGACTAGCGATTGGGAGCAGTACTTC
- TRBJ1-2 TRBD1 TRBV11-2 CASSSGTGSRYYGYTF TGTGCCAGCAGCTCCGGGACAGGGAGCAGATACTATGGCTACACCTTC
- TRBJ2-7 TRBD2 TRBV11-1 CASSSLAGGTPYEQYF TGTGCCAGCAGCTCTCTAGCGGGAGGGACACCCTACGAGCAGTACTTC
- TRBJ2-7 - TRBV27 CASSPSSGLQSYEQYF TGTGCCAGCAGTCCCTCGTCGGGACTCCAAAGCTACGAGCAGTACTTC
- TRBJ2-5 TRBD1 TRBV7-9 CASSPGQGGWTQYF TGTGCCAGCAGCCCGGGACAGGGAGGGTGGACCCAGTACTTC
- TRBJ2-7 - TRBV11-1 CASSLERGYYEQYF TGTGCCAGCAGCTTAGAACGTGGGTACTACGAGCAGTACTTC
- TRBJ1-5 - TRBV9 CASSVAPDSNQPQHF TGTGCCAGCAGCGTAGCCCCCGATAGCAATCAGCCCCAGCATTTT
- TRBJ2-7 TRBD1 TRBV29-1 CSVRTGAGEQYF TGCAGCGTCAGGACAGGGGCAGGGGAGCAGTACTTC
few TRBJ2-2 - TRBV6-5 CASRLSGELFF TGTGCCAGCCGCCTGTCCGGGGAGCTGTTTTTT
- TRBJ2-4 TRBD2 TRBV10-2 CASSVGGRAKNIQYF TGCGCCAGCAGTGTTGGCGGGAGGGCCAAAAACATTCAGTACTTC
once TRBJ2-1 - TRBV29-1 CSVEVAGISILNEQFF TGCAGCGTTGAAGTGGCAGGTATATCGATCCTTAATGAGCAGTTCTTC
- TRBJ2-4 - TRBV15 CATSSGIGTPFQYF TGTGCCACCAGCAGTGGAATCGGGACCCCGTTTCAGTACTTC
- TRBJ2-7 TRBD1 TRBV28 CASSSDGTGGLYEQYF TGTGCCAGCAGTTCCGACGGGACAGGGGGGCTCTACGAGCAGTACTTC
once TRBJ2-5 TRBD1 TRBV15 CATSRDLGQGARETQYF TGTGCCACCAGCAGAGATCTGGGACAGGGGGCGAGAGAGACCCAGTACTTC
- TRBJ2-3 TRBD1 TRBV19 CASTPDRVSTDTQYF TGTGCCAGTACCCCGGACAGGGTTAGCACAGATACGCAGTATTTT
- TRBJ2-7 TRBD2 TRBV11-2 CASSLGLAGDASYEQYF TGTGCCAGCAGCTTGGGACTAGCGGGAGACGCAAGCTACGAGCAGTACTTC
- TRBJ1-1 - TRBV28 CASSLGSMNTEAFF TGTGCCAGCAGTTTAGGGAGCATGAACACTGAAGCTTTCTTT
- TRBJ2-5 - TRBV10-1 CASSDRGETQYF TGCGCCAGCAGTGACAGGGGAGAGACCCAGTACTTC
- TRBJ2-1 TRBD2 TRBV4-3 CASSQERLAGNEQFF TGCGCCAGCAGCCAAGAGCGACTAGCGGGTAATGAGCAGTTCTTC
- TRBJ1-2 TRBD1 TRBV7-9 CASSHRDSTFYGYTF TGTGCCAGCAGCCACCGGGACAGTACCTTCTATGGCTACACCTTC
- TRBJ1-4 - TRBV6-5 CASSLNLNEKLFF TGTGCCAGCAGTTTAAACCTCAATGAAAAACTGTTTTTT
- TRBJ2-2 TRBD2 TRBV27 CASSLQVPTTSGSGNPNTGELFF TGTGCCAGCAGTTTACAGGTCCCCACGACTAGCGGGAGCGGTAACCCGAACACCGGGGAGCTGTTTTTT
- TRBJ1-2 - TRBV2 CASSQPGESYGYTF TGTGCCAGCAGTCAGCCAGGGGAGAGCTATGGCTACACCTTC
once TRBJ2-7 TRBD2 TRBV7-2 CASSQDGGSLYEQYF TGTGCCAGCAGCCAGGATGGCGGGAGTCTATACGAGCAGTACTTC
- TRBJ2-7 - TRBV7-9 CASSPSTGSGFYEQYF TGTGCCAGCAGCCCATCCACGGGTAGCGGATTCTACGAGCAGTACTTC
- TRBJ1-1 TRBD1 TRBV6-4 CASSQTGRTTEAFF TGTGCCAGCAGCCAGACAGGGAGGACCACTGAAGCTTTCTTT
- TRBJ2-7 - TRBV6-4 CASSVARDRGVYEQYF TGTGCCAGCAGCGTCGCTCGAGACCGAGGGGTTTACGAGCAGTACTTC
- TRBJ2-7 TRBD2 TRBV5-1 CASSPGTSGYEQYF TGCGCCAGCAGCCCAGGGACTAGCGGTTACGAGCAGTACTTC
- TRBJ2-7 TRBD2 TRBV7-2 CASSPVWTSPSYEQYF TGTGCCAGCAGTCCTGTTTGGACTAGTCCTTCCTACGAGCAGTACTTC
once TRBJ2-1 - TRBV28 CASSPRGGSSYNEQFF TGTGCCAGCAGCCCTCGAGGGGGGAGCTCCTACAATGAGCAGTTCTTC
- TRBJ2-1 TRBD2 TRBV4-3 CASSQVVTSGRVGNEQFF TGCGCCAGCAGCCAAGTGGTGACTAGCGGGAGGGTGGGCAATGAGCAGTTCTTC